These T cell receptor beta chains were read from a single sample in a study of identical twins. MiXCR, applied by TCRdb to the 5' RACE reads, yields one record per CDR3 protein. In the table there are some 790,000 distinct CDR3 sequences, around a sixth of which are singletons. These same records also appear under a second study, on T cells expressing NK-cell markers.

Source material: PBMCs. The receptors derive from a woman aged 18-29 years in good health. Each CDR3 is given with its conserved first and last residue. D genes are given only for firm matches. Not all rows give a size; the values are once, few, many and, for expanded clones, a class.

d_gene: NA
len: 13
abundance: many
j_gene: TRBJ2-2
v_gene: TRBV7-9
CDR3nt: TGTGCCAGCAGCTTCCGGGACACCGGGGAGCTGTTTTTT
CDR3aa: CASSFRDTGELFF

d_gene: TRBD1
len: 14
abundance: NA
j_gene: TRBJ2-7
v_gene: TRBV5-1
CDR3nt: TGCGCCAGCAGCCCAGGGACAGGGAGGGATGTGCAGTACTTC
CDR3aa: CASSPGTGRDVQYF

d_gene: TRBD1
len: 13
abundance: NA
j_gene: TRBJ2-3
v_gene: TRBV2
CDR3nt: TGTGCCAGCCTGGGCGGCCGGACAGGGCACATCCCATTT
CDR3aa: CASLGGRTGHIPF

d_gene: NA
len: 16
abundance: few
j_gene: TRBJ2-1
v_gene: TRBV7-8
CDR3nt: TGTGCCAGCAGCTCCCAGAGTGTCCGCTCCTACAATGAGCAGTTCTTC
CDR3aa: CASSSQSVRSYNEQFF

d_gene: NA
len: 15
abundance: many
j_gene: TRBJ1-5
v_gene: TRBV12-3/TRBV12-4
CDR3nt: TGTGCCAGCACCTTCGCCGGGGGTCTCAATCAGCCCCAGCATTTT
CDR3aa: CASTFAGGLNQPQHF

d_gene: NA
len: 13
abundance: NA
j_gene: TRBJ1-6
v_gene: TRBV7-9
CDR3nt: TGTGCCAGCAGCTTAGCAGTTCGGGACCCCCTCCACTTT
CDR3aa: CASSLAVRDPLHF

d_gene: NA
len: 11
abundance: few
j_gene: TRBJ1-1
v_gene: TRBV11-1
CDR3nt: TGTGCCAGCAGCCAGGGATTAGACGCTTTCTTT
CDR3aa: CASSQGLDAFF

d_gene: NA
len: 15
abundance: NA
j_gene: TRBJ1-5
v_gene: TRBV6-4
CDR3nt: TGTGCCAGCAGTTCGGGATACGGGGGCGATCAGCCCCAGCATTTT
CDR3aa: CASSSGYGGDQPQHF

d_gene: TRBD1
len: 14
abundance: NA
j_gene: TRBJ2-7
v_gene: TRBV12-3/TRBV12-4
CDR3nt: TGTGCCAGCAGGGGGACAGGGGGGGTGTCCGAGCAGTACTTC
CDR3aa: CASRGTGGVSEQYF

d_gene: TRBD1
len: 16
abundance: NA
j_gene: TRBJ2-7
v_gene: TRBV5-5
CDR3nt: TGTGCCAGCAGCAGCACGCCGGGACAGATCACCTACGAGCAGTACTTC
CDR3aa: CASSSTPGQITYEQYF

d_gene: NA
len: 12
abundance: few
j_gene: TRBJ2-1
v_gene: TRBV20-1
CDR3nt: TGCAGTGCTAGGGTTGGGCCCCCAGAGCAGTTCTTC
CDR3aa: CSARVGPPEQFF

d_gene: NA
len: 15
abundance: NA
j_gene: TRBJ1-1
v_gene: TRBV9
CDR3nt: TGTGCCAGCAGCGTGACGACCGGGGAGGACACTGAAGCTTTCTTT
CDR3aa: CASSVTTGEDTEAFF

d_gene: NA
len: 14
abundance: many
j_gene: TRBJ1-3
v_gene: TRBV18
CDR3nt: TGTGCCAGCTCACCGGGGAGCCCTGGAAACACCATATATTTT
CDR3aa: CASSPGSPGNTIYF

d_gene: NA
len: 15
abundance: few
j_gene: TRBJ2-7
v_gene: TRBV9
CDR3nt: TGTGCCAGCAGAGATGGTGGGGGATCCCCCTACGAGCAGTACTTC
CDR3aa: CASRDGGGSPYEQYF

d_gene: NA
len: 13
abundance: few
j_gene: TRBJ2-5
v_gene: TRBV6-2/TRBV6-3
CDR3nt: TGTGCCAGCAGCCAAAGGCCCTGGGAGACCCAGTACTTC
CDR3aa: CASSQRPWETQYF

d_gene: NA
len: 14
abundance: NA
j_gene: TRBJ2-7
v_gene: TRBV6-1
CDR3nt: TGTGCCAGCGTCGAGCGGAGAAAATCCTACGAGCAGTACTTC
CDR3aa: CASVERRKSYEQYF

d_gene: TRBD1
len: 15
abundance: NA
j_gene: TRBJ2-7
v_gene: TRBV6-2/TRBV6-3
CDR3nt: TGTGCCAGCAGAACGGGACAGGGGGGGACCTACGAGCAGTACTTC
CDR3aa: CASRTGQGGTYEQYF

d_gene: TRBD2
len: 13
abundance: NA
j_gene: TRBJ2-1
v_gene: TRBV25-1
CDR3nt: TGTGCCAGCAGTCTAGCGGGACGGGATGAGCAGTTCTTC
CDR3aa: CASSLAGRDEQFF

d_gene: NA
len: 12
abundance: NA
j_gene: TRBJ2-1
v_gene: TRBV25-1
CDR3nt: TGTGCCAGCAGTGATCCTGCGAGTGAGCAGTTCTTC
CDR3aa: CASSDPASEQFF

d_gene: TRBD1
len: 16
abundance: NA
j_gene: TRBJ2-2
v_gene: TRBV6-1
CDR3nt: TGTGCCAGCAGTGGTTGGACAGGGGCGAACACCGGGGAGCTGTTTTTT
CDR3aa: CASSGWTGANTGELFF

d_gene: NA
len: 15
abundance: many
j_gene: TRBJ2-7
v_gene: TRBV3-1
CDR3nt: TGTGCCAGCAGCTCAAAGGGTGTAGGGCCCTACGAGCAGTACTTC
CDR3aa: CASSSKGVGPYEQYF

d_gene: NA
len: 16
abundance: NA
j_gene: TRBJ2-7
v_gene: TRBV25-1
CDR3nt: TGTGCCAGCAGTGAATACGGCAGCCCCCGCTCCTACGAGCAGTACTTC
CDR3aa: CASSEYGSPRSYEQYF

d_gene: NA
len: 16
abundance: NA
j_gene: TRBJ2-7
v_gene: TRBV15
CDR3nt: TGTGCCACCAGCAGAGATCGCCGACAGAGCTCCTACGAGCAGTACTTC
CDR3aa: CATSRDRRQSSYEQYF

d_gene: NA
len: 13
abundance: many
j_gene: TRBJ2-1
v_gene: TRBV7-3
CDR3nt: TGTGCCAGCAGCTTAAACCTGGGCGGTGAGCAGTTCTTC
CDR3aa: CASSLNLGGEQFF

d_gene: NA
len: 16
abundance: NA
j_gene: TRBJ2-3
v_gene: TRBV20-1
CDR3nt: TGCAGTGCTACACCTATGGGACTGGGGGGAAAAGATACGCAGTATTTT
CDR3aa: CSATPMGLGGKDTQYF

d_gene: NA
len: 17
abundance: NA
j_gene: TRBJ1-2
v_gene: TRBV20-1
CDR3nt: TGCAGTGCTAGAGATCTCGGTGCTCTCGGGACGGACTATGGCTACACCTTC
CDR3aa: CSARDLGALGTDYGYTF

d_gene: NA
len: 16
abundance: NA
j_gene: TRBJ2-7
v_gene: TRBV5-6
CDR3nt: TGTGCCAGCAGCTTTGGGTTTAGTTTTCGGGGGTACGAGCAGTACTTC
CDR3aa: CASSFGFSFRGYEQYF

d_gene: NA
len: 12
abundance: few
j_gene: TRBJ2-3
v_gene: TRBV5-6
CDR3nt: TGTGCCAGCAGCTCGCGGACACATACGCAGTATTTT
CDR3aa: CASSSRTHTQYF

d_gene: NA
len: 14
abundance: few
j_gene: TRBJ2-7
v_gene: TRBV20-1
CDR3nt: TGCAGTGCTAGAGCCGTCACGGGCTCCTACGAGCAGTACTTC
CDR3aa: CSARAVTGSYEQYF

d_gene: NA
len: 15
abundance: NA
j_gene: TRBJ2-7
v_gene: TRBV4-3
CDR3nt: TGCGCCAGCAGCCAAGAGGGGGTCCCAACGGGGGAGCAGTACTTC
CDR3aa: CASSQEGVPTGEQYF

d_gene: NA
len: 16
abundance: few
j_gene: TRBJ2-7
v_gene: TRBV12-3/TRBV12-4
CDR3nt: TGTGCCAGCAGTTCTACTCCGCAAGGGGCCCTAAGGGAGCAGTACTTC
CDR3aa: CASSSTPQGALREQYF

d_gene: NA
len: 13
abundance: NA
j_gene: TRBJ2-1
v_gene: TRBV10-3
CDR3nt: TGTGCCACGGGACCAGTCGGGTACAATGAGCAGTTCTTC
CDR3aa: CATGPVGYNEQFF

d_gene: TRBD2
len: 16
abundance: NA
j_gene: TRBJ2-2
v_gene: TRBV9
CDR3nt: TGTGCCAGCAGGCACGGAGCGGGAGGGGTCGCCGGGGAGCTGTTTTTT
CDR3aa: CASRHGAGGVAGELFF

d_gene: NA
len: 13
abundance: NA
j_gene: TRBJ2-3
v_gene: TRBV2
CDR3nt: TGTGCCAGCAGTGAGAGCACAACAGATACGCAGTATTTT
CDR3aa: CASSESTTDTQYF

d_gene: TRBD1
len: 16
abundance: few
j_gene: TRBJ2-7
v_gene: TRBV5-5
CDR3nt: TGTGCCAGCAGCTTATTTCAGGGGGCCGGTTCCTACGAGCAGTACTTC
CDR3aa: CASSLFQGAGSYEQYF

d_gene: TRBD1
len: 15
abundance: NA
j_gene: TRBJ2-7
v_gene: TRBV5-6
CDR3nt: TGTGCCAGCCGCCCCCTGGACAGGGGGTTTTACGAGCAGTACTTC
CDR3aa: CASRPLDRGFYEQYF

d_gene: NA
len: 15
abundance: few
j_gene: TRBJ2-2
v_gene: TRBV20-1
CDR3nt: TGCAGTGCTAGCCCCCGCGGACCGGGCACCGGGGAGCTGTTTTTT
CDR3aa: CSASPRGPGTGELFF

d_gene: NA
len: 15
abundance: NA
j_gene: TRBJ1-1
v_gene: TRBV12-3/TRBV12-4
CDR3nt: TGTGCCAGCAGTTGGGGGAGGCGGATGAACACTGAAGCTTTCTTT
CDR3aa: CASSWGRRMNTEAFF

d_gene: TRBD1
len: 14
abundance: many
j_gene: TRBJ1-2
v_gene: TRBV6-1
CDR3nt: TGTGCCAGCAGCCCGACAGGGAGAGGCTATGGCTACACCTTC
CDR3aa: CASSPTGRGYGYTF

d_gene: TRBD2
len: 15
abundance: few
j_gene: TRBJ2-1
v_gene: TRBV5-1
CDR3nt: TGCGCCAGCAGCCCACTAGCGGGAGAGAACAATGAGCAGTTCTTC
CDR3aa: CASSPLAGENNEQFF

d_gene: TRBD2
len: 17
abundance: NA
j_gene: TRBJ2-3
v_gene: TRBV20-1
CDR3nt: TGCTGTGCTAGAGTATCAGAGCGGGGGTCCTTCACAGATACGCAGTATTTT
CDR3aa: CCARVSERGSFTDTQYF

d_gene: TRBD2
len: 13
abundance: few
j_gene: TRBJ2-3
v_gene: TRBV20-1
CDR3nt: TGCAGTGCTTCTAGCGGAACCACAGATACGCAGTATTTT
CDR3aa: CSASSGTTDTQYF

d_gene: NA
len: 11
abundance: NA
j_gene: TRBJ2-1
v_gene: TRBV29-1
CDR3nt: TGCAGCGACGGGACCTCCAATGAGCAGTTCTTC
CDR3aa: CSDGTSNEQFF

d_gene: NA
len: 16
abundance: NA
j_gene: TRBJ1-1
v_gene: TRBV20-1
CDR3nt: TGCAGTGCTAGTAGATCCCATGACCAAATCCAAACTGAAGCTTTCTTT
CDR3aa: CSASRSHDQIQTEAFF

d_gene: NA
len: 16
abundance: NA
j_gene: TRBJ2-7
v_gene: TRBV5-1
CDR3nt: TGCGCCAGCAGCCCTGGGGACAAGTGGTCTACCTACGAGCAGTACTTC
CDR3aa: CASSPGDKWSTYEQYF